Shown below are 7 T cell receptor beta chains from a single sample sequenced in a study of blood T cell repertoires in COVID-19. Libraries were prepared by immunoSEQ multiplex PCR; TCRdb keeps only in-frame clonotypes and omits some of them. The sample holds around 300,000 clones, over 80% seen once. The specimen sequenced was PBMCs or T cells enriched from blood (not recorded which). Receptor source: a man younger than 40 who had recovered from COVID-19.

This chain uses TRBV10-3 with TRBJ2-1; 7 nucleotides match TRBD1. The CDR3 length is 16 residues. V shed 4 bases and J 0 bases; nucleotides not matched to a gene: 6. Germline values: CDR1 ENHRY, CDR2 SYGVKD. The CDR3 DNA sequence: TGTGCCATCAGTGCCCGGGGACAGCCCTCCTACAATGAGCAGTTCTTC. Its translation: CAISARGQPSYNEQFF.

The chain is built from TRBV18 and TRBJ1-1; 8 nucleotides agree with TRBD1. The CDR3 is 14 amino acids. The J segment lost 6 bases and the V segment lost 1 base, leaving 4 bases of the junction unmatched. The germline gives CDR1 KGHSH, CDR2 LQKENI. The CDR3 loop is CASSPRDRKAEAFF. CDR3 DNA sequence: TGTGCCAGCTCACCACGGGACAGGAAGGCTGAAGCTTTCTTT.

This clone showed up many times. The rearrangement links TRBV30 to TRBJ1-2; D gene unclear. The CDR3 has 14 amino acids. V lost 0 bases and J 6 bases, leaving 14 bases between the germline ends. Germline CDR1 is GTSNPN and CDR2 is SVGIG (reference sequence). CDR3 nucleotide sequence: TGTGCCTGGAGTGTACAGCTGGAACTGCATGGCTACACCTTC. It encodes CAWSVQLELHGYTF.

The gene calls are TRBV10-2 and TRBJ1-2, with D perhaps matching TRBD1 (5 bases). This CDR3 is 12 amino acids long. CDR1 is WSHSY and CDR2 is SAAADI in the germline V gene. V was pared by 4 bases and J by 6 bases, with 9 bases between. CDR3 DNA sequence: TGCGCCAGCAGTGGGAACAGGCATGGCTACACCTTC. Protein product: CASSGNRHGYTF.

The rearrangement uses TRBV11-3 and TRBJ2-7; D is perhaps TRBD1 (5 bases). V was cut by 1 base and J by 3 bases, with 10 bases left in between. The germline gives CDR1 SGHNT, CDR2 YENEEA. The CDR3 loop spans 14 amino acids. The CDR3 region has the DNA TGTGCCAGCAGCTTAGGGGGCAGAGACTACGAGCAGTACTTC. This translates into CASSLGGRDYEQYF.

This clone occurred a few times. This chain connects TRBV5-6 to TRBJ1-1; no reliable D call. The CDR3 is 14 residues long. V dropped 0 bases and J dropped 3 bases, with 9 bases sitting between them. Germline V gene lookup returns CDR1 SGHDT and CDR2 YYEEEE. In nucleotides, the CDR3 is TGTGCCAGCAGCTTGGCCCCCCGGGACACTGAAGCTTTCTTT. Its protein is CASSLAPRDTEAFF.

The rearrangement joins TRBV30 to TRBJ1-1, with D maybe TRBD1 (6 bases). This CDR3 is 13 amino acids long. Deletions cut 5 bases from V and 1 base from J, with 11 bases between. The germline gives CDR1 GTSNPN, CDR2 SVGIG (reference sequence). CDR3 nucleotides: TGTGCCTGGGATTTAGGGGGGAACACTGAAGCTTTCTTT. Protein sequence: CAWDLGGNTEAFF.